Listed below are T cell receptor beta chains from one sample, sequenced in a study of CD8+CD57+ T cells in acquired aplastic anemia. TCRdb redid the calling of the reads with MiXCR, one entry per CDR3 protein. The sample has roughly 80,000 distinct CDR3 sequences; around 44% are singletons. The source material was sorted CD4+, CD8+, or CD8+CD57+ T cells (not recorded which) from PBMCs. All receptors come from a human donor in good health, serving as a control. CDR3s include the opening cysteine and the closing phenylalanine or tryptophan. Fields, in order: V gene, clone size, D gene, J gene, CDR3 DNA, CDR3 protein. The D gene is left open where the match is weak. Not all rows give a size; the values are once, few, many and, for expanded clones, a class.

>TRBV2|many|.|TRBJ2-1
TGTGCCAGCAGTTCCAACAACTACAATGAGCAGTTCTTC
CASSSNNYNEQFF
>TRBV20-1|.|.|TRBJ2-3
TGCAGTGCTGAGGACATCCGGCCGGGAACGCAGTATTTT
CSAEDIRPGTQYF
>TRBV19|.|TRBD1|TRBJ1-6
TGCGCCAGCAGCCCTGGGAGGGGGCAACGGGATTCACCCCTCCACTTT
CASSPGRGQRDSPLHF
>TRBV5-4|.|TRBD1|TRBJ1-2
TGTGCCAGCAGCTTGGCCGGGACAGGGTTATTTTATGGCTACACCTTC
CASSLAGTGLFYGYTF
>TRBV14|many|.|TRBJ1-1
TGTGCCAGCAGCCAAGCGGGGGGGGCTGAAGCTTTCTTT
CASSQAGGAEAFF
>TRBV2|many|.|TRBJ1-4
TGTGCCAGCAGTCCCCCCACTAATGAAAAACTGTTTTTT
CASSPPTNEKLFF
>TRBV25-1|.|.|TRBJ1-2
TGTGCCAGCAGCCAAGCCGGGACTCACCATGGCTACACCTTC
CASSQAGTHHGYTF
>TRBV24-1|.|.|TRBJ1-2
TGTGCCACCAGTGATCCTCAGGGGCCTAGGGGAGGCTACACCTTC
CATSDPQGPRGGYTF
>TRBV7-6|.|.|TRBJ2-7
TGTGCCAGCAGCTTAGGCGGGACATCTTTCGAGCAGTACTTC
CASSLGGTSFEQYF
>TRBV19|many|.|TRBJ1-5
TGTGCCAGTAGTATAGTGGGGACACAGGGCAATCAGCCCCAGCATTTT
CASSIVGTQGNQPQHF
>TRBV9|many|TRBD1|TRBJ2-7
TGTGCCAGCAGCGAAACAGGGGGCGCAGGCGACGAGCAGTACTTC
CASSETGGAGDEQYF
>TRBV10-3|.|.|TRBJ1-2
TGTGCCATCAGTGTAAACGGCTATGGCTACACCTTC
CAISVNGYGYTF
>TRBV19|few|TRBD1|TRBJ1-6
TGTGCCAGTAGCTCCGGGACAGGGGATAATTCACCCCTCCACTTT
CASSSGTGDNSPLHF
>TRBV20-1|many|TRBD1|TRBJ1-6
TGCAGTGCTCAGGACAGGCGGCCCAATTCACCCCTCCACTTT
CSAQDRRPNSPLHF
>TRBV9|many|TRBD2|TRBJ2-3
TGTGCCAGCAGCGTAGAAGGGGACGGAGCGGGGGATGGGGATACGCAGTATTTT
CASSVEGDGAGDGDTQYF
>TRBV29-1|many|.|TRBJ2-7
TGCAGCGTTGTAGAAGGGTTTGGCGAGCAGTACTTC
CSVVEGFGEQYF
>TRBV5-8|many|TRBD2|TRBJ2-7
TGTGCCAGCAGCCCGACTAGCGTCCTCGCCCTCGAGCAGTACTTC
CASSPTSVLALEQYF
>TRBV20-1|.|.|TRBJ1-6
TGCAGTGCGTGGGGGGGCACTAATTCACCCCTCCACTTT
CSAWGGTNSPLHF
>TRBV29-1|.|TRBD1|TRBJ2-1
TGCAGCGTTGAAAGGGGGCAGTCCTACAATGAGCAGTTCTTC
CSVERGQSYNEQFF
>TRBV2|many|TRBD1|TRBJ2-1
TGTGCCAGCAGTGAATCGACCCCCACGGGACAGGGATACAATGAGCAGTTCTTC
CASSESTPTGQGYNEQFF
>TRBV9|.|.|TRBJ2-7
TGTGCCAGCAGCTCCGGACGGGAGCAGTACTTC
CASSSGREQYF
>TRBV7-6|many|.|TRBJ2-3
TGTGCCAGCAGCTTAGCAGGACTAAGGGATACGCAGTATTTT
CASSLAGLRDTQYF
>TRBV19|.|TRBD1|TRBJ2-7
TGTGCCAGCAAATCGGACAGGGGGCACTACGAGCAGTACTTC
CASKSDRGHYEQYF
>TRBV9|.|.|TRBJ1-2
TGTGCCAGCAGCGACCCGTCCGGGAGCTATGGCTACACCTTC
CASSDPSGSYGYTF
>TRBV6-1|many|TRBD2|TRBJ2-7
TGTGCCATCGGTAGCGGGTCCCGCTACGAGCAGTACTTC
CAIGSGSRYEQYF
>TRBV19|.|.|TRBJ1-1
TGTGCCAGTAGCCACCCGGGGTGGAACACTGAAGCTTTCTTT
CASSHPGWNTEAFF
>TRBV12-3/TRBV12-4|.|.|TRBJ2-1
TGTGCCAGCTCTAAGCCCCCAATAAGGCCGTTCTTC
CASSKPPIRPFF
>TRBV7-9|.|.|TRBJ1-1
TGTGCCAGCAGCGGGAGGGGCAGCATGAACACTGAAGCTTTCTTT
CASSGRGSMNTEAFF
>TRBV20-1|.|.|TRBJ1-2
TGCAGTGCTGGGAACGGGCCCCCGGTTAGCTACACCTTC
CSAGNGPPVSYTF
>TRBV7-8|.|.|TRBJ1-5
TGTGCCAGCAGCTTATCAGGGTTGTATCAGCCCCAGCATTTT
CASSLSGLYQPQHF
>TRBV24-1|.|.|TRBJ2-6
TGTGCCACCAGTGACGGGGTTTCTGGGGCCAACGTCCTGACTTTC
CATSDGVSGANVLTF
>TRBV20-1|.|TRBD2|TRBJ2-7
TGCAGTGCTAGGCTAGCGGGAGGGTGGTACGAGCAGTACTTC
CSARLAGGWYEQYF
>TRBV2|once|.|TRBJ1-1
TGTGCCAGCGATTACGTGGTTGGGACGGACAACACTGAAGCTTTCTTT
CASDYVVGTDNTEAFF
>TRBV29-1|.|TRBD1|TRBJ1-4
TGCAGCGTGAAACTACAGGGGGAAGCCTATGAAAAACTGTTTTTT
CSVKLQGEAYEKLFF
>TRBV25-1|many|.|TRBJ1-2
TGTGCCAGCAGTGAATACGGGGACCCTTATAACTATGGCTACACCTTC
CASSEYGDPYNYGYTF
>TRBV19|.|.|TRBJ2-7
TGTGCCAGTAGTATGGGCTCTTACGAGCAGTACTTC
CASSMGSYEQYF
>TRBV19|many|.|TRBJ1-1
TGTGCCAGTAGTATGGTGGAGAACACTGAAGCTTTCTTT
CASSMVENTEAFF
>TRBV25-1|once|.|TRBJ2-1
TGTGCCAGCAGTAAGGCGGACGGTGGGAATGAGCAGTTCTTC
CASSKADGGNEQFF
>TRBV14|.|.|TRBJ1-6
TGTGCCAGCAGCCATGCGACTTATAATTCACCCCTCCACTTT
CASSHATYNSPLHF
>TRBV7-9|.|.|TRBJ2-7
TGTGCCAGCAGCTTTGAGGGCTACGAGCAGTACTTC
CASSFEGYEQYF
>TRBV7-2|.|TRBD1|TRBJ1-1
TGTGCCAGCAGCTTAGTACAGGGGGGCACTGAAGCTTTCTTT
CASSLVQGGTEAFF
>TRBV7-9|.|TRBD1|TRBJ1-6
TGTGCCAGCAGCTCAGAGGACAGGGCTTCACCCCTCCACTTT
CASSSEDRASPLHF
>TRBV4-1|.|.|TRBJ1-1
TGCGCCAGCAGCCACGGGATGTTTGAAGCTTTCTTT
CASSHGMFEAFF
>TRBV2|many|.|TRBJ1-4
TGTGCCAGCAGTGTCGGGTTCCGAGAGATTAATGAAAAACTGTTTTTT
CASSVGFREINEKLFF
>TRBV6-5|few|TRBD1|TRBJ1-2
TGTGCCAGCAGTTACACAGGGGCGGGGGGCTACACCTTC
CASSYTGAGGYTF
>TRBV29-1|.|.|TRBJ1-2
TGCAGCATATGGACCGGGACTGAGTATGGCTACACCTTC
CSIWTGTEYGYTF
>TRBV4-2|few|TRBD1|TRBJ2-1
TGTGCCAGCAGCCAAACAGGGGGAGGAGACAATGAGCAGTTCTTC
CASSQTGGGDNEQFF
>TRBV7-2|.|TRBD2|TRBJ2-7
TGTGCCAGCAGCTTAGCCCAGACTAGCGGGGCGTACTACGAGCAGTACTTC
CASSLAQTSGAYYEQYF
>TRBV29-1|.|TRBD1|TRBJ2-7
TGCAGCGTTGTGTGGGACAGGGTATTCTACGAGCAGTACTTC
CSVVWDRVFYEQYF
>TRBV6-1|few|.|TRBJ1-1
TGTGCCAGCATATCGGCGTGGGAGAACACTGAAGCTTTCTTT
CASISAWENTEAFF
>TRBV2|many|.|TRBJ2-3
TGTGCCAGCAGTGAAGCATCAGGACGAGATACGCAGTATTTT
CASSEASGRDTQYF
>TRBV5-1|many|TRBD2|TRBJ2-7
TGCGCCAGCAGCCGAAGTGGGACTAGAGAAAACGAGCAGTACTTC
CASSRSGTRENEQYF
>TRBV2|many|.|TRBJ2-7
TGTGCCAGCAGTGAAGGCGGGAAGGAGCGGATGCAGTACTTC
CASSEGGKERMQYF